These 10 T cell receptor beta chains share one sample of origin, sequenced in a study of molecular identifiers for immune sequencing clone quantification. TCRdb re-called the PCR reads with MiXCR, one entry per CDR3 protein. The table lists hundreds of thousands of distinct CDR3 sequences, about 20% of them singletons. The sequenced sample was naive CD8+ T cells from blood, with Jurkat cell RNA spiked in. Subset here: FACS-sorted CD8+CD4-CCR7+CD45RA+ naive T cells. These receptors originate from a human donor in good health. Some libraries in this study had Jurkat cell RNA spiked in.

This clonotype was observed many times. V is TRBV27 and J is TRBJ2-1; no definite D call. In germline, CDR1 is MNHEY, CDR2 SMNVEV (reference sequence). The V end lost 5 bases, the J end lost 7 bases, and 9 bases lay between the germline ends. This CDR3 has 12 residues. CDR3 sequence (DNA): TGTGCCAGCAGTCGTCGGGCAAATGAGCAGTTCTTC. This gives the protein CASSRRANEQFF.

Note on this clonotype: An end of the junction differs from the germline gene, which may be a read error. V and J are TRBV5-3 and TRBJ2-7; tentatively, D is TRBD1 (5 bases). TRBV5-3 is reported as an ORF; its role is uncertain. This CDR3 spans 13 amino acids. CDR3 sequence: CASSFPGSCEQYF. In nucleotides, the CDR3 is TGTGCCAGCAGCTTCCCAGGGTCCTGCGAGCAGTACTTC.

This clonotype has at least ten counts. V usage is TRBV29-1 and J usage is TRBJ2-7, with a possible D match to TRBD2 (7 bases). Trimming stripped 2 bases from V and 5 bases from J, with 16 bases between. Germline V CDR1 and CDR2: SQVTM, ANQGSEA. The CDR3 consists of 14 residues. In DNA form, the CDR3 reads TGCAGCGTTGAATTGGCGGGGGCTGGGGACGAGCAGTACTTC. It yields the protein CSVELAGAGDEQYF.

This clonotype appeared many times. This chain connects TRBV25-1 to TRBJ2-5; D remains ambiguous. The CDR3 is 15 residues long. Germline CDR1 reads MGHDK; CDR2 reads SYGVNS. With 3 bases removed from V and 1 base from J, the gap between germline ends came to 12 bases. The CDR3 DNA follows: TGTGCCAGCAGTGATTTAGTAAGCAGCCAAGAGACCCAGTACTTC. It yields the protein CASSDLVSSQETQYF.

This clonotype was found many times. The chain couples TRBV24-1 to TRBJ2-1; 9 bases fit TRBD1. Germline CDR1 and CDR2: KGHDR and SFDVKD. Trimming at V came to 5 bases and at J to 9 bases, leaving 10 bases not matched to a gene. The CDR3 is 15 amino acids. The CDR3 DNA reads TGTGCCACCAGTGTCGGACAGGGGTCGATCAGTGAGCAGTTCTTC. It specifies CATSVGQGSISEQFF.

The chain recombines TRBV19 with TRBJ1-5; a weak D match, TRBD1 (6 bases). Trimming shortened V by 5 bases and J by 9 bases, and 17 bases separated the two germline ends. The CDR3 extends over 14 amino acids. Per germline, CDR1 LNHDA and CDR2 SQIVND (reference sequence). The DNA for the CDR3 is TGTGCCAGTAGTTTGGACAGCGGAACTCGGCCCCAGCATTTT. This translates into CASSLDSGTRPQHF.

This clonotype was recorded at least ten times. The chain couples TRBV11-2 to TRBJ1-1; tentatively, D is TRBD1 (5 bases). With 1 base removed from V and 8 bases from J, the gap between germline ends came to 11 bases. Germline CDR1 and CDR2: SGHAT and FQNNGV. The CDR3 sequence is 13 residues long. CDR3 coding DNA: TGTGCCAGCAGCTTAGTTGGGGGGACCGAAGCTTTCTTT. Translation gives CASSLVGGTEAFF.

The sample holds many counts of this clonotype. This rearrangement joins TRBV6-1 to TRBJ2-3; 7 bases agree with TRBD2. Germline CDR1 is MNHNS and CDR2 is SASEGT. The CDR3 is 13 amino acids. Trimming cost V 2 bases and J 8 bases; bases outside gene matches: 4. CDR3 coding DNA: TGTGCCAGCAGTGAATGGGAGGGTAGTACGCAGTATTTT. As protein: CASSEWEGSTQYF.

Details on this clonotype: This may stem from a read error, because a much larger clone lies one nucleotide away. V and J are TRBV6-2 or TRBV6-3 and TRBJ2-7; TRBD2 is a possible D gene (7 bases). The germline CDR1 and CDR2 sequences are MNHEY and SVGEGT. The CDR3 runs to 14 residues. The ends were cut back, 7 bases at V and 2 bases at J, with 15 bases in the middle. The chain's CDR3 is CASTALRGPYEQYF. The CDR3 nucleotides read TGTGCCAGCACCGCGCTGCGGGGGCCCTACGAGCAGTACTTC.

The CDR3 loop is CASSTREISNQPQHF. The DNA for the CDR3 is TGTGCCAGCAGCACCAGGGAGATTAGCAATCAGCCCCAGCATTTT. The rearrangement uses TRBV11-3 and TRBJ1-5; possibly TRBD1 for D (5 bases). The CDR3 length is 15 residues. V was shortened by 5 bases and J by 0 bases, with 11 bases between the two germline ends. Looked up from germline, CDR1 is SGHNT and CDR2 is YENEEA.